These 21 T cell receptor beta chains originate from one sample sequenced in a study of blood T cell repertoires in COVID-19. The table came from immunoSEQ multiplex PCR; TCRdb's copy has only in-frame clones and leaves some out. The data contain 95,000 to 100,000 clones, around nine tenths of them singletons. Sequencing was performed on peripheral blood. The receptors here all came from a human donor with COVID-19, enrolled during active disease. The donor label of this sample is uncertain.

The chain combines TRBV7-9 with TRBJ2-3, with D maybe TRBD2 (5 bases). The germline V gene encodes CDR1 SEHNR and CDR2 FQNEAQ (reference sequence). V was cut by 5 bases and J by 1 base, with 7 bases left in between. The CDR3 contains 13 residues. CDR3 amino acids: CASSTGGTDTQYF. In nucleotides, the CDR3 is TGTGCCAGCAGCACCGGGGGCACAGATACGCAGTATTTT.

This sequence joins TRBV6-2 or TRBV6-3 and TRBJ2-4; 8 bases align to TRBD1. V dropped 2 bases and J dropped 6; count of bases not matched to a gene: 6. This CDR3 region has 15 residues. Germline V gene lookup returns CDR1 MNHEY and CDR2 SVGEGT. The CDR3 coding sequence is TGTGCCAGCAGTTACCCTCAGGGGGCGGGAAACATTCAGTACTTC. Its translation: CASSYPQGAGNIQYF.

This clone has just one count. V and J are TRBV10-2 and TRBJ2-7; D might be TRBD2 (5 bases). CDR3 length: 14 amino acids. Trimming cost V 4 bases and J 6 bases, with 16 bases left between them. The V gene's germline CDR1 is WSHSY and CDR2 SAAADI. In nucleotides, the CDR3 is TGCGCCAGCAGTGTCTCTCGGATCGGGGTCGAGCAGTACTTC. Amino acid sequence: CASSVSRIGVEQYF.

This clone was counted only a few times. This rearrangement joins TRBV5-1 to TRBJ2-2, with D maybe TRBD1 (6 bases). The CDR3 totals 17 residues. Trimming took off 2 bases at V and 4 bases at J, with 18 bases between the two ends. Germline assignment: CDR1 SGHRS and CDR2 YFSETQ. CDR3 residues: CASSFSMRTGPTGELFF. In DNA, the CDR3 is TGCGCCAGCAGCTTTAGTATGAGAACAGGGCCCACCGGGGAGCTGTTTTTT.

The chain is built from TRBV5-6 and TRBJ2-1; 7 bases are shared with TRBD2. The CDR3 is made up of 15 amino acids. Looked up from germline, CDR1 is SGHDT and CDR2 is YYEEEE. The trim removed 0 bases at V and 7 bases at J, leaving 7 bases unmatched. The CDR3 DNA reads TGTGCCAGCAGCTTGGACCAGGCCGGGGGGAATGAGCAGTTCTTC. Encoded protein: CASSLDQAGGNEQFF.

V gene TRBV2 combines with J gene TRBJ1-5; 9 nucleotides agree with TRBD1. Trimming at V came to 6 bases and at J to 6 bases, leaving 9 bases not matched to a gene. This CDR3 comprises 15 residues. Germline V gene sequence: CDR1 SNHLY, CDR2 FYNNEI. This CDR3 is CASRAGTGYGQPQHF. Written as DNA, the CDR3 is TGTGCCAGCAGAGCCGGGACAGGGTACGGTCAGCCCCAGCATTTT. The full variable domain, rest sourced from reference TRBV2 and TRBJ1-5, is EPEVTQTPSHQVTQMGQEVILRCVPISNHLYFYWYRQILGQKVEFLVSFYNNEISEKSEIFDDQFSVERPDGSNFTLKIRSTKLEDSAMYFCASRAGTGYGQPQHFGDGTRLSIL.

This clone showed up just once. The chain combines TRBV19 with TRBJ1-1; TRBD1 matches 7 bases. V trimming: 1 base; J trimming: 11 bases; junction bases outside the gene matches: 10. The germline V gene has CDR1 LNHDA and CDR2 SQIVND (reference sequence). The CDR3 spans 14 residues. CDR3 nucleotide sequence: TGTGCCAGTAGTATAGCGGAGGGGGCCTTACTTGCTTTCTTT. As protein: CASSIAEGALLAFF.

This chain joins TRBV18 and TRBJ1-2; D is unclear. Per the germline V gene, CDR1 is KGHSH and CDR2 is LQKENI. The CDR3 spans 14 residues. V was cut by 3 bases and J by 4 bases, with 12 bases left in between. DNA for the CDR3: TGTGCCAGCTCACCGGCACAGTCATTCTATGGCTACACCTTC. It specifies CASSPAQSFYGYTF.

The V call is TRBV28, the J call TRBJ2-3, with 12 bases aligning to TRBD1. J lost 4 bases, V lost 5 bases, and 7 bases had no gene match. The germline gives CDR1 MDHEN, CDR2 SYDVKM. CDR3 length: 16 residues. DNA of the CDR3: TGTGCCAGCAGTACGCCGGGACAGGGGGCCGCAGATACGCAGTATTTT. Amino acids: CASSTPGQGAADTQYF.

The gene calls are TRBV12-3 or TRBV12-4 and TRBJ1-1; 7 nucleotides line up with TRBD1. After removal of 5 bases from V and 4 bases from J, the junction contained 4 bases not matched to a gene. The CDR3 consists of 13 residues. The DNA of the CDR3 is TGTGCCAGCAGTCACGACAGGGTCACTGAAGCTTTCTTT. Translating gives CASSHDRVTEAFF.

This clone came up a few times. The same CDR3 is also encoded by other DNA sequences in this sample. The rearrangement links TRBV4-1 to TRBJ2-7; possibly TRBD1 for D (6 bases). Germline V lookup: CDR1 MGHRA, CDR2 YSYEKL. The CDR3 is 14 amino acids. Deletions cut 1 base from V and 2 bases from J, with 9 bases between. The CDR3 protein is CASSQGQAAYEQYF. The CDR3 DNA reads TGCGCCAGCAGCCAAGGACAGGCCGCCTACGAGCAGTACTTC.

The V gene is TRBV5-4, the J gene TRBJ1-4; 8 bases map to TRBD1. V lost 4 bases, J lost 3 bases, and 8 bases stayed unmatched. CDR1 and CDR2 from the germline V gene are SGHNT and YYREEE (reference sequence). CDR3 size: 16 residues. In DNA, the CDR3 is TGTGCCAGCAGCGCGCGGACAGGGAGGGCTAATGAAAAACTGTTTTTT. This gives the protein CASSARTGRANEKLFF.

CDR3 in amino acids: CASSDRGVFSNEQFF. In DNA, the CDR3 is TGTGCCAGCAGCGACAGGGGGGTTTTTTCGAATGAGCAGTTCTTC. The chain recombines TRBV9 with TRBJ2-1; 8 bases match TRBD1. Germline V gives CDR1 SGDLS, CDR2 YYNGEE. Trimming took 3 bases from V and 7 from J; bases not matched to a gene: 9. This CDR3 is 15 amino acids long.

V gene TRBV29-1 combines with J gene TRBJ1-2; TRBD1 agrees at 8 bases. CDR3 length: 13 residues. Germline V gene lookup returns CDR1 SQVTM and CDR2 ANQGSEA. The V segment lost 8 bases and the J segment 4 bases; nucleotides outside the gene matches: 9. CDR3 amino acids: CSTTWTGPYGYTF. Here the CDR3 DNA reads TGCAGCACCACCTGGACAGGGCCCTATGGCTACACCTTC.

Details on this clone: This sample includes further DNA sequences coding for the same CDR3. This chain uses TRBV5-1 with TRBJ2-7, with 8 bases matching TRBD1. This CDR3 is built from 14 residues. CDR1 is SGHRS and CDR2 is YFSETQ in the germline V gene. With 5 bases clipped from V and 2 bases from J, the junction kept 6 bases outside the gene matches. The CDR3 spells CASRPGTGAYEQYF. The DNA of the CDR3 is TGCGCCAGCAGACCCGGGACAGGAGCCTACGAGCAGTACTTC.

The chain joins TRBV2 to TRBJ1-3; 7 bases match TRBD1. The germline V gene has CDR1 SNHLY and CDR2 FYNNEI. The CDR3 spans 13 residues. V gave up 9 bases and J gave up 3 bases; unmatched junction bases: 5. The CDR3 reads CASIGQDGNTIYF. Here the CDR3 DNA reads TGTGCCAGTATCGGACAGGATGGAAACACCATATATTTT.

This sequence joins TRBV2 and TRBJ1-5; D may be TRBD1 (6 bases). The CDR3 runs to 12 residues. V dropped 8 bases and J dropped 5 bases, with 10 bases sitting between them. The germline V gene has CDR1 SNHLY and CDR2 FYNNEI. DNA for the CDR3: TGTGCCAGCGGTTACAGGGATCAGCCCCAGCATTTT. This sequence encodes CASGYRDQPQHF.

This rearrangement joins TRBV4-1 to TRBJ1-5, with D possibly being TRBD1 (6 bases). Looked up from germline, CDR1 is MGHRA and CDR2 is YSYEKL. The CDR3 extends over 17 amino acids. The V end was cut by 0 bases, the J end by 8 bases, with 20 bases between. Here the CDR3 DNA reads TGCGCCAGCAGCCAAGATTCCGTTAACAGGGTATTCGAGCCCCAGCATTTT. Its protein product is CASSQDSVNRVFEPQHF.

This clone has a count of ten or more. This chain connects TRBV28 to TRBJ1-5; 10 bases map to TRBD1. The V and J ends lost 8 bases and 5 bases, in that order; junction bases with no gene match: 0. CDR1 is MDHEN, CDR2 SYDVKM, per germline. The CDR3 totals 12 residues. The DNA for the CDR3 is TGTGCCAGCGGGACAGGGGATCAGCCCCAGCATTTT. Its protein product is CASGTGDQPQHF.

The rearrangement uses TRBV5-4 and TRBJ2-7; 7 bases map to TRBD1. There are 15 residues in the CDR3. Germline V gene lookup returns CDR1 SGHNT and CDR2 YYREEE (reference sequence). Trimming at V came to 3 bases and at J to 2 bases, leaving 8 bases not matched to a gene. This CDR3 reads CASSSPGQETYEQYF. CDR3 nucleotides: TGTGCCAGCAGCTCCCCCGGACAGGAGACCTACGAGCAGTACTTC.

The rearrangement joins TRBV4-1 to TRBJ2-2, with 9 positions matching TRBD1. The CDR3 is 15 amino acids. V lost 4 bases, J lost 2 bases, and 2 bases stayed unmatched. CDR1 MGHRA and CDR2 YSYEKL come from the germline V gene. The CDR3 loop is CASSRTGDNTGELFF. The CDR3 DNA follows: TGCGCCAGCAGCCGGACAGGGGACAACACCGGGGAGCTGTTTTTT.